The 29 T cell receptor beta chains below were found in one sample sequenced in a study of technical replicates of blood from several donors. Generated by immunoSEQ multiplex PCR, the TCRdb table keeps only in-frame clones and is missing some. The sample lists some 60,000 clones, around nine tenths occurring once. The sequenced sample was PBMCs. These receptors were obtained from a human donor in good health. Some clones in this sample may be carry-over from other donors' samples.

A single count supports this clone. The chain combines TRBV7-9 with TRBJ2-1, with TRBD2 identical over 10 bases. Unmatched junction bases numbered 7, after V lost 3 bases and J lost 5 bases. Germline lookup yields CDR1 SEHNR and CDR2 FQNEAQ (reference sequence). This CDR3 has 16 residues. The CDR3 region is CASSLILLAGNNEQFF. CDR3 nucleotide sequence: TGTGCCAGCAGCTTGATTTTACTAGCGGGGAACAATGAGCAGTTCTTC. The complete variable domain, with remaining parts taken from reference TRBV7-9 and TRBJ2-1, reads DTGVSQNPRHKITKRGQNVTFRCDPISEHNRLYWYRQTLGQGPEFLTYFQNEAQLEKSRLLSDRFSAERPKGSFSTLEIQRTEQGDSAMYLCASSLILLAGNNEQFFGPGTRLTVL.

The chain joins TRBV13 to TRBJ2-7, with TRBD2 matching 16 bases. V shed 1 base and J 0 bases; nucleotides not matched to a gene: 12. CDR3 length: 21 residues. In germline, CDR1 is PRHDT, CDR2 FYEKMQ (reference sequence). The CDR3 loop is CASSLDVPGTSGRAISYEQYF. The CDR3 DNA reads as TGTGCCAGCAGCTTAGATGTCCCCGGGACTAGCGGGAGGGCGATCTCCTACGAGCAGTACTTC.

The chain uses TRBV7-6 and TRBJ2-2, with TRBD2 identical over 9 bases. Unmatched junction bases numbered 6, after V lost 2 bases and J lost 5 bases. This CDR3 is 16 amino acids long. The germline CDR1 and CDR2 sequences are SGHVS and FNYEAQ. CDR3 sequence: CASSLTLAGVTGELFF. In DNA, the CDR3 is TGTGCCAGCAGCTTAACACTAGCGGGTGTAACCGGGGAGCTGTTTTTT. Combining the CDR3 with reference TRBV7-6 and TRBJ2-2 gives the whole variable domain GAGVSQSPRYKVTKRGQDVALRCDPISGHVSLYWYRQALGQGPEFLTYFNYEAQQDKSGLPNDRFSAERPEGSISTLTIQRTEQRDSAMYRCASSLTLAGVTGELFFGEGSRLTVL.

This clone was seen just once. For the CDR3, the DNA is TGTGCCAGCAGCGGTGCAGGGACTGGAAACACCATATATTTT. This encodes CASSGAGTGNTIYF. The chain employs TRBV4-2 and TRBJ1-3; D might be TRBD1 (5 bases). Germline lookup yields CDR1 LGHNA and CDR2 YNFKEQ. The germline V and J ends were trimmed by 5 bases and 2 bases, with 10 bases remaining between them. This CDR3 has 14 residues.

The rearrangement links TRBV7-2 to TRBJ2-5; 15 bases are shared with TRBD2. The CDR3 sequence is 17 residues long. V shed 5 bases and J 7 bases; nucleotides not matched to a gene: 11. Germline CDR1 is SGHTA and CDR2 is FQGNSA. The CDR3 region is CASSPLGLAGGQATQYF. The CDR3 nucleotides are TGTGCCAGCAGCCCGCTGGGACTAGCGGGGGGCCAGGCGACCCAGTACTTC.

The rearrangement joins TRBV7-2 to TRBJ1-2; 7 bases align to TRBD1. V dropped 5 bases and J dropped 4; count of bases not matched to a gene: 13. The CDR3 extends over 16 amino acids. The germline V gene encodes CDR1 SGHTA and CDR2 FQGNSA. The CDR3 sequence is CASSPTSDRAGYGYTF. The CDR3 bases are TGTGCCAGCAGCCCCACCTCCGACAGGGCGGGCTATGGCTACACCTTC.

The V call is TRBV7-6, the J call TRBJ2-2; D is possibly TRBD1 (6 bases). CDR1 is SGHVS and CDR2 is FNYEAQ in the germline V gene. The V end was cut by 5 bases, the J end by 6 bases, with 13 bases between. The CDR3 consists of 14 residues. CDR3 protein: CASSDGTSSGELFF. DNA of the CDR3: TGTGCCAGCAGCGACGGGACATCTTCCGGGGAGCTGTTTTTT. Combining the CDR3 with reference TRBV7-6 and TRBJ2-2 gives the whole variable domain GAGVSQSPRYKVTKRGQDVALRCDPISGHVSLYWYRQALGQGPEFLTYFNYEAQQDKSGLPNDRFSAERPEGSISTLTIQRTEQRDSAMYRCASSDGTSSGELFFGEGSRLTVL.

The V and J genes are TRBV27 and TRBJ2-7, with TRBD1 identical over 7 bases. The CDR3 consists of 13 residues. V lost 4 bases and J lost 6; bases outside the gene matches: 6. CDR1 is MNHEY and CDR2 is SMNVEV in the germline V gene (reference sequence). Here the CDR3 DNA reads TGTGCCAGCAGTTGGGACAGCAGGAGCGAGCAGTACTTC. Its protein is CASSWDSRSEQYF.

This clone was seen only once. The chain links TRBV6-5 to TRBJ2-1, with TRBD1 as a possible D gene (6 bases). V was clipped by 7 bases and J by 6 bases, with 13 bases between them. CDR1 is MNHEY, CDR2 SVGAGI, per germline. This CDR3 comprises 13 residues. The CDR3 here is CASKTGSRNEQFF. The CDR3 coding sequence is TGTGCCAGCAAAACAGGGAGTCGCAATGAGCAGTTCTTC.

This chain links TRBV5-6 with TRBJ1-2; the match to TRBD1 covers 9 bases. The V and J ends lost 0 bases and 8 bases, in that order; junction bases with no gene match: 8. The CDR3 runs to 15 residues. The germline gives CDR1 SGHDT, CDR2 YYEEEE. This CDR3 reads CASSLAPGQGMGYTF. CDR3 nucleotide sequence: TGTGCCAGCAGCTTGGCCCCGGGACAGGGTATGGGCTACACCTTC. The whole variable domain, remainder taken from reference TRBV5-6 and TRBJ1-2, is DAGVTQSPTHLIKTRGQQVTLRCSPKSGHDTVSWYQQALGQGPQFIFQYYEEEERQRGNFPDRFSGHQFPNYSSELNVNALLLGDSALYLCASSLAPGQGMGYTFGSGTRLTVV.

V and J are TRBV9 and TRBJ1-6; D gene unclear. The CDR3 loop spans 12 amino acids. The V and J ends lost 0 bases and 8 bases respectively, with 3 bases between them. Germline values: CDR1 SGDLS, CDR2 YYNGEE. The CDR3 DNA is TGTGCCAGCAGCGTAGGAGATTCACCCCTCCACTTT. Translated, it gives CASSVGDSPLHF.

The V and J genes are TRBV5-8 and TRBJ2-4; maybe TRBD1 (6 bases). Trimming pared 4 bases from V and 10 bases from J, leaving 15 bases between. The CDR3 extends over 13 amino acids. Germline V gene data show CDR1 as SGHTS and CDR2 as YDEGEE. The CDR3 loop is CASSRRDTEIQYF. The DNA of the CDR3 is TGTGCCAGCAGCAGACGGGACACGGAGATTCAGTACTTC.

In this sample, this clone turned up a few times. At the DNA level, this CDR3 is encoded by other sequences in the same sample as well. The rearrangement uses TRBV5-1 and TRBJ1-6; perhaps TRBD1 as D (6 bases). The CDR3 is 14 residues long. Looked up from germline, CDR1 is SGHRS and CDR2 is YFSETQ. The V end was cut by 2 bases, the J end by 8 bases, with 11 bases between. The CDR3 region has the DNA TGCGCCAGCAGCTTATCGGGGGGCTATTCACCCCTCCACTTT. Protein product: CASSLSGGYSPLHF. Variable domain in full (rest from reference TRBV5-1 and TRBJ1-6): KAGVTQTPRYLIKTRGQQVTLSCSPISGHRSVSWYQQTPGQGLQFLFEYFSETQRNKGNFPGRFSGRQFSNSRSEMNVSTLELGDSALYLCASSLSGGYSPLHFGNGTRLTVT.

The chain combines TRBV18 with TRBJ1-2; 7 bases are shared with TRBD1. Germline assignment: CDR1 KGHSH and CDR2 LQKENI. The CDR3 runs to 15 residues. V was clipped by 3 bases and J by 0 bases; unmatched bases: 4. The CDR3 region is CASSPGDRPNYGYTF. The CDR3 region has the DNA TGTGCCAGCTCACCGGGGGACAGACCTAACTATGGCTACACCTTC.

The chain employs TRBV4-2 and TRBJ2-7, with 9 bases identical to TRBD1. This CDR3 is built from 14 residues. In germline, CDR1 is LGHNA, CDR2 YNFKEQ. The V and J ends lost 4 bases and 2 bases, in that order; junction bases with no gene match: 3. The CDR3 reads CASSPGTGTYEQYF. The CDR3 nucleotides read TGTGCCAGCAGCCCTGGGACAGGGACCTACGAGCAGTACTTC.

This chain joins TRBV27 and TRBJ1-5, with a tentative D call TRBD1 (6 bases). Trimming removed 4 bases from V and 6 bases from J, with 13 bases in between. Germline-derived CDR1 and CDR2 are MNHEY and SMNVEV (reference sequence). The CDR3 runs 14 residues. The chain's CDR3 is CASSSQGDAQPQHF. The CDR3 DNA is TGTGCCAGCAGTTCACAGGGAGACGCTCAGCCCCAGCATTTT.

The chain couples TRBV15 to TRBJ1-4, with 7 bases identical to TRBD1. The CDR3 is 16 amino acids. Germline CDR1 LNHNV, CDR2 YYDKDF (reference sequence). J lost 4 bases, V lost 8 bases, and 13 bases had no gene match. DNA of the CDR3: TGTGCCACCGGTCTTACCCGGGACAGCCTTAATGAAAAACTGTTTTTT. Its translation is CATGLTRDSLNEKLFF.

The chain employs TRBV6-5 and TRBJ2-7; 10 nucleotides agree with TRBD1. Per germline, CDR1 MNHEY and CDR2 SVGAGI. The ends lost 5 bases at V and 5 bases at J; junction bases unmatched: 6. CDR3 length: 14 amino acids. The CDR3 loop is CASSDRDRGHEQYF. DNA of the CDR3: TGTGCCAGCAGTGACCGGGACAGGGGCCACGAGCAGTACTTC.

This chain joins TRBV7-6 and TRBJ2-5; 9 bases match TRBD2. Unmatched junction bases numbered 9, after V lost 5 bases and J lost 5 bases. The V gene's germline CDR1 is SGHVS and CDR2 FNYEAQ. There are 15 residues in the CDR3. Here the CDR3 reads CASSRTGLAAETQYF. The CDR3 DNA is TGTGCCAGCAGCCGGACGGGACTAGCCGCGGAGACCCAGTACTTC.

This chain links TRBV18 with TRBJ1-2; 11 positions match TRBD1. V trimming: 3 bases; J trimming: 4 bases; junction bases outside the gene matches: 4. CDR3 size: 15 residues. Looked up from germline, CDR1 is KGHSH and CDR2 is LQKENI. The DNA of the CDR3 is TGTGCCAGCTCACCGGGGACAGGGGGAATCTATGGCTACACCTTC. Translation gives CASSPGTGGIYGYTF.

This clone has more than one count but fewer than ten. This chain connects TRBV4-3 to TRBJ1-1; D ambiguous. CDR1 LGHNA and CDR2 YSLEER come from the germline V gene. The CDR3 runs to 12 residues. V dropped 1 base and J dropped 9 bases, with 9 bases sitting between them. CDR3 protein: CASSQGRSQAFF. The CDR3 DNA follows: TGCGCCAGCAGCCAAGGGAGATCGCAAGCTTTCTTT.

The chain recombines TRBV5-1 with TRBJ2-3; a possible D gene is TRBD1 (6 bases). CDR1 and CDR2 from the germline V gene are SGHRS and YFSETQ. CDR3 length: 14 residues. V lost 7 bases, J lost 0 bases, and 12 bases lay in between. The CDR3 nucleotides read TGCGCCAGCCAGCGACAGGATAGCACAGATACGCAGTATTTT. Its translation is CASQRQDSTDTQYF.

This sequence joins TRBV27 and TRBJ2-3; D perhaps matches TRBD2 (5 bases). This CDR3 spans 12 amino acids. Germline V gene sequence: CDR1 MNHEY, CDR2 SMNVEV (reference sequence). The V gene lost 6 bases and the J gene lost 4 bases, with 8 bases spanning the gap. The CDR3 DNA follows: TGTGCCAGCAGCCCGCGGGCAGATACGCAGTATTTT. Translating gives CASSPRADTQYF.

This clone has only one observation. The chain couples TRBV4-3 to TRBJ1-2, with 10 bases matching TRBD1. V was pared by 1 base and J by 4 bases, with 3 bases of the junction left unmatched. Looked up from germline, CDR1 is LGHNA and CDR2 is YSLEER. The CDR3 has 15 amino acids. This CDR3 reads CASSQVTGGPYGYTF. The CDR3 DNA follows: TGCGCCAGCAGCCAAGTGACAGGGGGCCCCTATGGCTACACCTTC.

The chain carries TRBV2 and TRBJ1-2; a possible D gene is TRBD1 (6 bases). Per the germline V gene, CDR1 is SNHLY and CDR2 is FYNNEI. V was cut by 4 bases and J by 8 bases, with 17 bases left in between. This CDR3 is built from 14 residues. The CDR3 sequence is CASSARQEGGGYTF. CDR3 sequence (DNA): TGTGCCAGCAGTGCCCGACAGGAAGGAGGCGGCTACACCTTC.

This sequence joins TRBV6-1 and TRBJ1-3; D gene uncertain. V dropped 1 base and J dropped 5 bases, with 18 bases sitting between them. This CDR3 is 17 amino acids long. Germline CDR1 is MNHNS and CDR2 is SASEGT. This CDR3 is CASSEEARRVQRNTIYF. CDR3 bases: TGTGCCAGCAGTGAAGAGGCCAGGCGGGTGCAGCGAAACACCATATATTTT.

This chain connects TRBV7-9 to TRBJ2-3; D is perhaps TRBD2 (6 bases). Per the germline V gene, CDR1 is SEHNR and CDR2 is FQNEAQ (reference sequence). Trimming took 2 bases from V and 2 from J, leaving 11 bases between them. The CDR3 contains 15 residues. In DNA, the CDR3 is TGTGCCAGCAGCTTACGACTAGGTACCACAGATACGCAGTATTTT. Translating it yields CASSLRLGTTDTQYF.

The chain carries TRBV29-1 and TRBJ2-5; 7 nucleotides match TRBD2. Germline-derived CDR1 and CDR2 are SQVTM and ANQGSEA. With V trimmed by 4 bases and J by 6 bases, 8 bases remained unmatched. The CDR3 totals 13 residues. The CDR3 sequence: CSVGRGGVKTQYF. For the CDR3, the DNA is TGCAGCGTTGGGCGCGGGGGTGTAAAGACCCAGTACTTC.

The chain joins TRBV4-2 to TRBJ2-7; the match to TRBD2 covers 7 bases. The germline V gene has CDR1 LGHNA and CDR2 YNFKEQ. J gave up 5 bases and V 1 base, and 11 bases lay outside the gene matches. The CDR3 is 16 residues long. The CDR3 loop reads CASSQVFGLVSHEQYF. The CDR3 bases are TGTGCCAGCAGCCAAGTATTCGGACTAGTATCCCACGAGCAGTACTTC.